These 24 T cell receptor beta chains came from one sample sequenced in a study of CD8+ T cells in alopecia areata. Reverse transcription of extracted RNA yielded cDNA, which provided the sequencing template. The table came from immunoSEQ multiplex PCR; TCRdb's copy has only in-frame clones and leaves some out. The profile covers about 120,000 clones, with about 50% appearing a single time and 8% to 11% taken by the ten largest. Input material: NKG2D-low CD8+ T cells sorted from blood. The receptors originated from a human donor with alopecia areata.

The J gene is TRBJ2-1, the V gene TRBV9; 9 bases line up with TRBD1. V was clipped by 4 bases and J by 3 bases; unmatched bases: 5. The CDR3 sequence is 15 residues long. Germline-derived CDR1 and CDR2 are SGDLS and YYNGEE. This CDR3 is CASSHDRGSYNEQFF. The DNA of the CDR3 is TGTGCCAGCAGCCATGACAGGGGGAGCTACAATGAGCAGTTCTTC. The full variable domain, with the rest looked up from reference TRBV9 and TRBJ2-1, is DSGVTQTPKHLITATGQRVTLRCSPRSGDLSVYWYQQSLDQGLQFLIQYYNGEERAKGNILERFSAQQFPDLHSELNLSSLELGDSALYFCASSHDRGSYNEQFFGPGTRLTVL.

The chain carries TRBV29-1 and TRBJ1-2; 8 nucleotides match TRBD1. This CDR3 has 13 amino acids. Germline lookup yields CDR1 SQVTM and CDR2 ANQGSEA. V lost 7 bases to trimming and J lost 2 bases; unmatched junction nucleotides: 6. CDR3: CSAATGENYGYTF. CDR3 in DNA: TGCAGCGCAGCGACAGGGGAGAACTATGGCTACACCTTC.

The chain links TRBV27 to TRBJ2-1; 9 bases align to TRBD1. The CDR3 extends over 12 amino acids. The germline CDR1 and CDR2 sequences are MNHEY and SMNVEV (reference sequence). The CDR3 sequence: CATGQGYNEQFF. For the CDR3, the DNA is TGTGCAACGGGACAGGGTTACAATGAGCAGTTCTTC.

V usage is TRBV30 and J usage is TRBJ2-7; 7 nucleotides align to TRBD1. J was trimmed by 0 bases and V by 2 bases; bases with no gene match: 7. This CDR3 has 15 amino acids. CDR1 is GTSNPN, CDR2 SVGIG, per germline (reference sequence). The CDR3 sequence is CAWSPRTGRSYEQYF. CDR3 coding DNA: TGTGCCTGGAGTCCCCGGACAGGACGCTCCTACGAGCAGTACTTC.

The V and J genes are TRBV4-1 and TRBJ2-5; D not certain. V lost 1 base, J lost 2 bases, and 5 bases lay in between. The CDR3 totals 13 residues. Germline lookup yields CDR1 MGHRA and CDR2 YSYEKL. The CDR3 loop is CASSQVRQETQYF. The CDR3 nucleotides read TGCGCCAGCAGCCAAGTCAGGCAAGAGACCCAGTACTTC.

The chain joins TRBV30 to TRBJ1-1; TRBD1 is a possible D gene (6 bases). The CDR3 spans 15 residues. V was trimmed by 3 bases and J by 4 bases, leaving 18 bases between them. Germline V gene lookup returns CDR1 GTSNPN and CDR2 SVGIG (reference sequence). DNA for the CDR3: TGTGCCTGGAGCTCGGGGGCGTTGAGTGTCACTGAAGCTTTCTTT. It translates to CAWSSGALSVTEAFF.

As concerns this clone: Compared with germline, one end of the junction differs, possibly owing to a read error. This sequence joins TRBV7-9 and TRBJ1-2, with unresolved D. This CDR3 spans 12 amino acids. The V gene's germline CDR1 is SEHNR and CDR2 FQNEAQ (reference sequence). As DNA, the CDR3 is TGTGCCAGCAGCTCCAGCTTGGAGACGGTACTCTTC. Its translation is CASSSSLETVLF. The complete variable domain, with remaining parts taken from reference TRBV7-9 and TRBJ1-2, reads DTGVSQNPRHKITKRGQNVTFRCDPISEHNRLYWYRQTLGQGPEFLTYFQNEAQLEKSRLLSDRFSAERPKGSFSTLEIQRTEQGDSAMYLCASSSSLETVLFGSGTRLTVV.

This clone occurred a few times. The V and J genes are TRBV29-1 and TRBJ2-1, with 12 bases that match TRBD2. The length of the CDR3 is 15 residues. Trimming cost V 6 bases and J 5 bases; bases outside gene matches: 8. Looked up from germline, CDR1 is SQVTM and CDR2 is ANQGSEA. CDR3 sequence reads: CSVLRLAGEDNEQFF. DNA for the CDR3: TGCAGCGTACTGAGACTAGCGGGGGAAGACAATGAGCAGTTCTTC.

The sample holds a few counts of this clone. The V call is TRBV29-1, the J call TRBJ2-5; D is uncertain. V gave up 3 bases and J gave up 5 bases, with 19 bases separating them. CDR3 length: 15 amino acids. Germline V CDR1 and CDR2: SQVTM, ANQGSEA. The CDR3 sequence is CSVDRQPIIWETQYF. In DNA, the CDR3 is TGCAGCGTTGACAGGCAGCCCATAATATGGGAGACCCAGTACTTC.

With regard to this clone: Germline is not matched at one junction end, which may reflect a read error. The chain couples TRBV29-1 to TRBJ1-1; no clear D. The CDR3 is 16 amino acids. Germline V CDR1 and CDR2: SQVTM, ANQGSEA. The CDR3 protein is CSVEDQLDGLNTEAFF. In nucleotides, the CDR3 is TGCAGCGTTGAAGATCAGCTGGACGGGCTGAATACTGAAGCTTTCTTT. Full variable domain (missing parts from reference TRBV29-1 and TRBJ1-1): SAVISQKPSRDICQRGTSLTIQCQVDSQVTMMFWYRQQPGQSLTLIATANQGSEATYESGFVIDKFPISRPNLTFSTLTVSNMSPEDSSIYLCSVEDQLDGLNTEAFFGQGTRLTVV.

This clone was seen a handful of times. The chain carries TRBV29-1 and TRBJ2-7; 10 bases fit TRBD2. CDR1 SQVTM and CDR2 ANQGSEA come from the germline V gene. This CDR3 has 14 amino acids. With V trimmed by 4 bases and J by 2 bases, 5 bases remained unmatched. This CDR3 is CSVVGLAGAYEQYF. CDR3 bases: TGCAGCGTTGTTGGCCTAGCGGGGGCCTACGAGCAGTACTTC.

This clone was observed a handful of times. The chain is built from TRBV14 and TRBJ2-1; D possibly matches TRBD1 or TRBD2 (5 bases each). The germline V gene encodes CDR1 SGHDN and CDR2 FVKESK. The CDR3 totals 15 residues. The V and J ends lost 3 bases and 3 bases respectively, with 12 bases between them. For the CDR3, the DNA is TGTGCCAGCAGCCAGTACCGGGACCTCTACAATGAGCAGTTCTTC. Translation: CASSQYRDLYNEQFF.

Only a few counts were recorded for this clone. The gene calls are TRBV28 and TRBJ2-2; TRBD2 might be the D (6 bases). CDR3 size: 15 residues. CDR1 and CDR2 from the germline V gene are MDHEN and SYDVKM. V was trimmed by 7 bases and J by 0 bases, leaving 12 bases between them. The CDR3 protein is CASNSGETNTGELFF. CDR3 DNA: TGTGCCAGCAATAGCGGAGAGACGAACACCGGGGAGCTGTTTTTT.

In its sample, this clone was seen a few times. The gene calls are TRBV29-1 and TRBJ2-5; perhaps TRBD2 as D (6 bases). This CDR3 is built from 14 residues. The germline gives CDR1 SQVTM, CDR2 ANQGSEA. The V end lost 4 bases, the J end lost 5 bases, and 17 bases lay between the germline ends. The CDR3 sequence is CSVVRRGGGETQYF. Here the CDR3 DNA reads TGCAGCGTTGTCCGAAGGGGAGGAGGGGAGACCCAGTACTTC. Full variable domain (rest looked up from reference TRBV29-1 and TRBJ2-5): SAVISQKPSRDICQRGTSLTIQCQVDSQVTMMFWYRQQPGQSLTLIATANQGSEATYESGFVIDKFPISRPNLTFSTLTVSNMSPEDSSIYLCSVVRRGGGETQYFGPGTRLLVL.

The chain uses TRBV29-1 and TRBJ2-1; TRBD2 matches 8 bases. V was clipped by 7 bases and J by 5 bases; unmatched bases: 10. Germline CDR1 reads SQVTM; CDR2 reads ANQGSEA. The CDR3 sequence is 14 residues long. The CDR3 bases are TGCAGCGCGTCCGGGGCGGGAGGCAACAATGAGCAGTTCTTC. Translation: CSASGAGGNNEQFF.

V gene TRBV29-1 combines with J gene TRBJ2-7; maybe TRBD2 (6 bases). V was shortened by 4 bases and J by 2 bases, with 9 bases between the two germline ends. The germline CDR1 and CDR2 sequences are SQVTM and ANQGSEA. This CDR3 is built from 12 residues. CDR3 bases: TGCAGCGTTGTAGGGGAGGCCTACGAGCAGTACTTC. It specifies CSVVGEAYEQYF.

This clone was counted a single time. V usage is TRBV7-2 and J usage is TRBJ2-3, with TRBD1 as a possible D gene (7 bases). Trimming removed 5 bases from V and 10 bases from J, with 13 bases in between. The CDR3 contains 12 residues. Germline assignment: CDR1 SGHTA and CDR2 FQGNSA. The CDR3, as DNA: TGTGCCAGCAGCGCGGGACAGCAGCCGCAGTATTTT. Encoded protein: CASSAGQQPQYF. The full variable domain, completed using reference TRBV7-2 and TRBJ2-3, is GAGVSQSPSNKVTEKGKDVELRCDPISGHTALYWYRQSLGQGLEFLIYFQGNSAPDKSGLPSDRFSAERTGGSVSTLTIQRTQQEDSAVYLCASSAGQQPQYFGPGTRLTVL.

The gene calls are TRBV7-6 and TRBJ2-3, with a tentative D call TRBD2 (6 bases). The CDR3 covers 10 residues. From germline, CDR1 is SGHVS and CDR2 FNYEAQ. V lost 4 bases, J lost 10 bases, and 6 bases lay in between. In nucleotides, the CDR3 is TGTGCCAGCAGCTCGGGGGCGCAGTATTTT. Translating gives CASSSGAQYF. The full variable domain, completed using reference TRBV7-6 and TRBJ2-3, is GAGVSQSPRYKVTKRGQDVALRCDPISGHVSLYWYRQALGQGPEFLTYFNYEAQQDKSGLPNDRFSAERPEGSISTLTIQRTEQRDSAMYRCASSSGAQYFGPGTRLTVL.

With regard to this clone: The same CDR3 also results from other DNA sequences found in this sample. The chain combines TRBV29-1 with TRBJ2-7; D uncertain. The germline V and J ends were trimmed by 3 bases and 4 bases, with 10 bases remaining between them. CDR3 length: 12 residues. Germline CDR1 and CDR2: SQVTM and ANQGSEA. The CDR3: CSVETKPYEQYF. CDR3 nucleotide sequence: TGCAGCGTTGAGACCAAACCTTACGAGCAGTACTTC.

The chain is built from TRBV2 and TRBJ2-5; D possibly corresponds to TRBD1 (5 bases). The CDR3 spans 13 residues. Between the trimmed V and J ends, which lost 9 bases and 3 bases, there was a span of 14 bases. Germline V gene lookup returns CDR1 SNHLY and CDR2 FYNNEI. The CDR3 spells CASLGRAEETQYF. CDR3 in DNA: TGTGCCAGTCTGGGCAGGGCTGAAGAGACCCAGTACTTC.

This chain joins TRBV11-2 and TRBJ2-7; 9 bases fit TRBD2. V shed 5 bases and J 6 bases; nucleotides not matched to a gene: 14. Germline values: CDR1 SGHAT, CDR2 FQNNGV. CDR3 size: 16 residues. CDR3 sequence: CASSHPMGREGREQYF. The CDR3, as DNA: TGTGCCAGCAGCCACCCCATGGGGCGGGAGGGCCGCGAGCAGTACTTC.

The CDR3 bases are TGCAGTGCTAGACCGTACAGGGACACCTTC. Translated, it gives CSARPYRDTF. The chain uses TRBV20-1 and TRBJ1-2, with D possibly TRBD1 on 6 matching bases. The V end lost 2 bases, the J end lost 12 bases, and 10 bases lay between the germline ends. This CDR3 has 10 residues. In germline, CDR1 is DFQATT, CDR2 SNEGSKA (reference sequence).

This chain uses TRBV30 with TRBJ2-2, with a tentative D call TRBD1 (6 bases). The V end was cut by 4 bases, the J end by 5 bases, with 8 bases between. This CDR3 comprises 12 residues. Germline CDR1 reads GTSNPN; CDR2 reads SVGIG (reference sequence). The CDR3 DNA reads TGTGCCTGGACGGACAGTACCGGGGAGCTGTTTTTT. Its protein product is CAWTDSTGELFF.

The rearrangement joins TRBV2 to TRBJ2-3; D might be TRBD1 or TRBD2, each matching 6 bases. There are 16 residues in the CDR3. CDR1 and CDR2 (germline): SNHLY, FYNNEI. Trimming removed 7 bases from V and 4 bases from J, with 21 bases in between. CDR3 protein: CASTNPRGPGPDTQYF. The CDR3 DNA sequence: TGTGCCAGCACCAATCCTCGGGGGCCCGGACCAGATACGCAGTATTTT.